This entry lists 32 T cell receptor beta chains sequenced from one sample in a study of control samples from healthy donors and cancer patients. Produced via immunoSEQ multiplex PCR; TCRdb's table is partial and in-frame only. The sample consists of about 120,000 clones, approximately 87% of them appearing once. Sequencing input: blood. These TCRs come from a man under 40 in good health.

The J gene is TRBJ2-7, the V gene TRBV19, with D possibly called TRBD1 or TRBD2 (5 bases each). Trimming took off 5 bases at V and 5 bases at J, with 10 bases between the two ends. This CDR3 contains 12 residues. The germline V gene has CDR1 LNHDA and CDR2 SQIVND (reference sequence). CDR3: CASSLGTDEQYF. DNA of the CDR3: TGTGCCAGTAGTCTCGGGACGGACGAGCAGTACTTC.

The genes are TRBV6-5 and TRBJ1-2; D is unclear. Trimming removed 2 bases from V and 4 bases from J, with 14 bases in between. Germline CDR1 MNHEY, CDR2 SVGAGI. This CDR3 is 15 amino acids long. The CDR3 reads CASSYNPRRVYGYTF. CDR3 nucleotides: TGTGCCAGCAGTTACAACCCACGGCGGGTCTATGGCTACACCTTC.

J is TRBJ2-5 and V is TRBV7-8; D is unresolved. Between the trimmed V and J ends, which lost 4 bases and 4 bases, there was a span of 7 bases. The CDR3 is 12 amino acids. CDR1 SGHVS and CDR2 FQNEAQ come from the germline V gene. CDR3 nucleotide sequence: TGTGCCAGCAGCTCCTCAGGAGAGACCCAGTACTTC. Translated: CASSSSGETQYF. The whole variable domain, filled in from reference TRBV7-8 and TRBJ2-5, reads GAGVSQSPRYKVAKRGQDVALRCDPISGHVSLFWYQQALGQGPEFLTYFQNEAQLDKSGLPSDRFFAERPEGSVSTLKIQRTQQEDSAVYLCASSSSGETQYFGPGTRLLVL.

The chain couples TRBV4-1 to TRBJ1-1; the match to TRBD1 covers 7 bases. The CDR3 spans 13 residues. CDR1 and CDR2 (germline): MGHRA, YSYEKL. Trimming cost V 5 bases and J 5 bases; bases outside gene matches: 5. CDR3: CASSNSRGTEAFF. Written as DNA, the CDR3 is TGCGCCAGCAGCAACTCCAGGGGGACTGAAGCTTTCTTT.

The rearrangement uses TRBV27 and TRBJ1-1; weak D call: TRBD1 (5 bases). Germline values: CDR1 MNHEY, CDR2 SMNVEV (reference sequence). Trimming shortened V by 6 bases and J by 4 bases, and 24 bases separated the two germline ends. CDR3 length: 17 amino acids. CDR3 region: CASSPEGYPNGGTEAFF. In DNA form, the CDR3 reads TGTGCCAGCAGCCCCGAAGGTTACCCTAATGGGGGCACTGAAGCTTTCTTT.

The V call is TRBV3-1 (or the pseudogene TRBV3-2), the J call TRBJ2-3, with D perhaps TRBD1 (7 bases). CDR1 and CDR2 (germline): LGHDT, YNNKEL (reference sequence). The CDR3 consists of 16 residues. V lost 4 bases and J lost 0, with 14 bases in between. Here the CDR3 DNA reads TGTGCCAGCAGCCGAGGAGGGGGCTCTAGCACAGATACGCAGTATTTT. It is translated as CASSRGGGSSTDTQYF.

V gene TRBV6-1 combines with J gene TRBJ2-3; 11 nucleotides align to TRBD1. Germline CDR1 is MNHNS and CDR2 is SASEGT. The junction had 1 base not matched to a gene; V was cut back by 1 base and J by 4 bases. The CDR3 is 15 residues long. Written as DNA, the CDR3 is TGTGCCAGCAGTGAAGGGACAGGGGGCGCAGATACGCAGTATTTT. This sequence encodes CASSEGTGGADTQYF.

The J gene is TRBJ1-2, the V gene TRBV25-1; D uncertain. The CDR3 runs to 13 residues. The V and J ends lost 8 bases and 4 bases respectively, with 14 bases between them. The germline V gene encodes CDR1 MGHDK and CDR2 SYGVNS. The CDR3 nucleotides are TGTGCCAGCTGGAGAGGTGGTGGCTATGGCTACACCTTC. It translates to CASWRGGGYGYTF.

This clone was recorded only once. CDR3: CASSASGITTNEKLFF. DNA of the CDR3: TGTGCCAGCAGCGCCTCAGGGATCACAACTAATGAAAAACTGTTTTTT. The V gene is TRBV9, the J gene TRBJ1-4; possible D gene TRBD1, 5 bases. V was trimmed by 3 bases and J by 0 bases, leaving 12 bases between them. The CDR3 runs 16 residues. CDR1 is SGDLS and CDR2 is YYNGEE in the germline V gene. Supplemented by reference TRBV9 and TRBJ1-4, the full variable domain reads DSGVTQTPKHLITATGQRVTLRCSPRSGDLSVYWYQQSLDQGLQFLIQYYNGEERAKGNILERFSAQQFPDLHSELNLSSLELGDSALYFCASSASGITTNEKLFFGSGTQLSVL.

The chain links TRBV6-5 to TRBJ1-5; possibly TRBD1 for D (6 bases). This CDR3 region has 14 residues. Germline loops: CDR1 MNHEY, CDR2 SVGAGI. V was cut by 1 base and J by 7 bases, with 11 bases left in between. This CDR3 is CASSYYRVGQPQHF. CDR3 nucleotides: TGTGCCAGCAGTTACTACAGGGTCGGGCAGCCCCAGCATTTT.

The DNA for the CDR3 is TGTGCCAGCTCACCTGGGGTTCTAAACACTGAAGCTTTCTTT. Translation gives CASSPGVLNTEAFF. The gene calls are TRBV18 and TRBJ1-1; D ambiguous. The germline V gene has CDR1 KGHSH and CDR2 LQKENI. This CDR3 is built from 14 residues. V shed 3 bases and J shed 2 bases, with 10 bases lying between them.

The chain uses TRBV5-6 and TRBJ2-1; 7 nucleotides match TRBD2. Germline loops: CDR1 SGHDT, CDR2 YYEEEE. V lost 6 bases and J lost 9; bases outside the gene matches: 3. The CDR3 is made up of 11 amino acids. The chain's CDR3 is CASTRTSEQFF. CDR3 DNA sequence: TGTGCCAGCACCAGGACTAGTGAGCAGTTCTTC.

The rearrangement links TRBV2 to TRBJ1-2; a weak D match, TRBD1 (5 bases). Germline CDR1 reads SNHLY; CDR2 reads FYNNEI. Between the trimmed V and J ends, which lost 6 bases and 5 bases, there was a span of 19 bases. The CDR3 is made up of 15 amino acids. Here the CDR3 reads CASSHTGQAPYGYTF. The CDR3 coding sequence is TGTGCCAGCAGCCACACGGGGCAGGCACCGTATGGCTACACCTTC.

The chain uses TRBV5-4 and TRBJ2-5, with TRBD2 matching 9 bases. The CDR3 loop spans 15 amino acids. V was clipped by 1 base and J by 3 bases; unmatched bases: 4. Germline V lookup: CDR1 SGHNT, CDR2 YYREEE (reference sequence). The CDR3 is CASSLSLAGEETQYF. CDR3 bases: TGTGCCAGCAGCTTGAGCTTAGCGGGGGAAGAGACCCAGTACTTC.

V usage is TRBV4-1 and J usage is TRBJ1-1; 7 bases agree with TRBD1. Germline assignment: CDR1 MGHRA and CDR2 YSYEKL. V was pared by 3 bases and J by 6 bases, with 10 bases of the junction left unmatched. The CDR3 spans 15 residues. CDR3 amino acids: CASSHFLTGTSEAFF. DNA of the CDR3: TGCGCCAGCAGCCATTTCTTGACAGGGACCTCTGAAGCTTTCTTT.

The chain joins TRBV9 to TRBJ2-7; a possible D gene is TRBD2 (5 bases). Germline CDR1 reads SGDLS; CDR2 reads YYNGEE. V was pared by 0 bases and J by 0 bases, with 7 bases between. This CDR3 spans 14 amino acids. The CDR3 coding sequence is TGTGCCAGCAGCGTAGTTGGGAGCTCCTACGAGCAGTACTTC. This codes for CASSVVGSSYEQYF.

The J gene is TRBJ2-1, the V gene TRBV9, with 7 bases identical to TRBD1. The CDR3 covers 13 residues. V lost 4 bases to trimming and J lost 14 bases; unmatched junction nucleotides: 12. Germline V CDR1 and CDR2: SGDLS, YYNGEE. The CDR3, as DNA: TGTGCCAGCAGCCCTCTAAACAGGGGAACTGAGTTCTTC. This encodes CASSPLNRGTEFF.

In DNA form, the CDR3 reads TGTGCCAGCAGCGACGGGACGTCTAGCAATCAGCCCCAGCATTTT. As protein: CASSDGTSSNQPQHF. The J gene is TRBJ1-5, the V gene TRBV2, with a possible D match to TRBD1 (5 bases). The length of the CDR3 is 15 residues. In germline, CDR1 is SNHLY, CDR2 FYNNEI. With 6 bases removed from V and 0 bases from J, the gap between germline ends came to 12 bases.

The gene calls are TRBV6-5 and TRBJ1-2; D uncertain. Germline loops: CDR1 MNHEY, CDR2 SVGAGI. The V end lost 4 bases, the J end lost 4 bases, and 10 bases lay between the germline ends. The CDR3 runs to 13 residues. Written as DNA, the CDR3 is TGTGCCAGCAGTTTGGCCCCGCTCTATGGCTACACCTTC. Its translation is CASSLAPLYGYTF.

The CDR3 is CASSLNGPRNSNQPQHF. The CDR3 region has the DNA TGTGCCAGCAGCCTCAACGGTCCGAGAAATAGCAATCAGCCCCAGCATTTT. This chain links TRBV7-2 with TRBJ1-5; D remains ambiguous. V lost 5 bases, J lost 0 bases, and 17 bases lay in between. The CDR3 spans 17 residues. Germline V gives CDR1 SGHTA, CDR2 FQGNSA.

This chain connects TRBV9 to TRBJ2-1, with 8 positions matching TRBD2. V was clipped by 3 bases and J by 5 bases; unmatched bases: 7. Germline CDR1 is SGDLS and CDR2 is YYNGEE. This CDR3 spans 15 amino acids. The CDR3 nucleotides are TGTGCCAGCAGCGCCTATAGCGGGGAAAACAATGAGCAGTTCTTC. Protein: CASSAYSGENNEQFF.

This chain connects TRBV5-1 to TRBJ2-5; 7 bases line up with TRBD1. The germline V gene has CDR1 SGHRS and CDR2 YFSETQ. V lost 5 bases, J lost 6 bases, and 7 bases stayed unmatched. The CDR3 has 13 amino acids. Here the CDR3 reads CASSGTAQKTQYF. The CDR3 nucleotides are TGCGCCAGCAGTGGGACAGCCCAGAAGACCCAGTACTTC.

This chain joins TRBV5-6 and TRBJ1-5; TRBD1 matches 8 bases. This CDR3 has 16 amino acids. CDR1 and CDR2 (germline): SGHDT, YYEEEE. Trimming cost V 4 bases and J 2 bases; bases outside gene matches: 8. Here the CDR3 reads CASSPDRGRGNQPQHF. For the CDR3, the DNA is TGTGCCAGCAGCCCTGACAGGGGTCGGGGCAATCAGCCCCAGCATTTT. Drawing the rest from reference TRBV5-6 and TRBJ1-5, the complete variable domain is DAGVTQSPTHLIKTRGQQVTLRCSPKSGHDTVSWYQQALGQGPQFIFQYYEEEERQRGNFPDRFSGHQFPNYSSELNVNALLLGDSALYLCASSPDRGRGNQPQHFGDGTRLSIL.

This clone appeared a single time. The CDR3 protein is CASSLGGGPSSYEQYF. The DNA for the CDR3 is TGTGCCAGCAGCTTAGGCGGGGGGCCCTCCTCCTACGAGCAGTACTTC. The J gene is TRBJ2-7, the V gene TRBV7-2; 8 nucleotides agree with TRBD2. J was trimmed by 0 bases and V by 1 base; bases with no gene match: 5. The CDR3 totals 16 residues. Per germline, CDR1 SGHTA and CDR2 FQGNSA.

The chain combines TRBV6-5 with TRBJ2-7; D possibly matches TRBD1 or TRBD2 (5 bases each). CDR3 length: 14 residues. Trimming took off 6 bases at V and 2 bases at J, with 14 bases between the two ends. The germline V gene encodes CDR1 MNHEY and CDR2 SVGAGI. CDR3 coding DNA: TGTGCCAGCAGACCCCATTCGGGGCCCTACGAGCAGTACTTC. Protein product: CASRPHSGPYEQYF.

The rearrangement links TRBV29-1 to TRBJ2-2; 10 bases are a match to TRBD2. Germline CDR1 is SQVTM and CDR2 is ANQGSEA. The CDR3 contains 15 residues. Trimming at V came to 7 bases and at J to 1 base, leaving 6 bases not matched to a gene. The DNA for the CDR3 is TGCAGCGCTAATCGACTAGCGGGGAACACCGGGGAGCTGTTTTTT. The encoded protein is CSANRLAGNTGELFF.

The rearrangement uses TRBV19 and TRBJ2-2; D is possibly TRBD1 or TRBD2 (5 bases each). Between the trimmed V and J ends, which lost 8 bases and 3 bases, there was a span of 19 bases. This CDR3 comprises 16 residues. The germline V gene encodes CDR1 LNHDA and CDR2 SQIVND (reference sequence). CDR3 protein: CASSLLGDGYTGELFF. The CDR3 coding sequence is TGTGCCAGTTCCTTACTTGGGGACGGATACACCGGGGAGCTGTTTTTT.

This clone was recorded a few times. The sample holds other DNA sequences that translate to the same CDR3. The chain links TRBV7-2 to TRBJ1-1; D remains unclear. Trimming pared 3 bases from V and 4 bases from J, leaving 6 bases between. Per the germline V gene, CDR1 is SGHTA and CDR2 is FQGNSA. The CDR3 is made up of 12 amino acids. The CDR3 sequence is CASSLGFTEAFF. Here the CDR3 DNA reads TGTGCCAGCAGCTTGGGGTTCACTGAAGCTTTCTTT.

V usage is TRBV20-1 and J usage is TRBJ2-7; D perhaps matches TRBD2 (5 bases). Germline V gene data show CDR1 as DFQATT and CDR2 as SNEGSKA (reference sequence). The CDR3 runs 14 residues. Trimming removed 3 bases from V and 3 bases from J, with 15 bases in between. DNA of the CDR3: TGCAGTGCTAGTAGCACAGCGGACCGCTACGAGCAGTACTTC. Protein sequence: CSASSTADRYEQYF.

The chain combines TRBV3-1 (or the pseudogene TRBV3-2) with TRBJ1-1; no reliable D call. Trimming removed 2 bases at V and 6 bases at J, with 13 bases between. The germline CDR1 and CDR2 sequences are LGHDT and YNNKEL (reference sequence). The CDR3 has 14 residues. As DNA, the CDR3 is TGTGCCAGCAGCCAACTGGAGCACGGGGCTGAAGCTTTCTTT. Residues: CASSQLEHGAEAFF.

The chain links TRBV14 to TRBJ2-7; D is undetermined. There are 12 residues in the CDR3. V was trimmed by 6 bases and J by 2 bases, leaving 8 bases between them. Germline assignment: CDR1 SGHDN and CDR2 FVKESK. The CDR3 nucleotides read TGTGCCAGCAGTGGCATAACCTACGAGCAGTACTTC. This translates into CASSGITYEQYF.

A single count supports this clone. The rearrangement links TRBV4-1 to TRBJ2-5; 8 positions match TRBD1. This CDR3 has 15 residues. V lost 2 bases and J lost 1; bases outside the gene matches: 3. Germline assignment: CDR1 MGHRA and CDR2 YSYEKL. The CDR3 region is CASSQQGQAQETQYF. In DNA form, the CDR3 reads TGCGCCAGCAGCCAACAGGGACAGGCCCAAGAGACCCAGTACTTC.